This T cell receptor (beta chain) was captured by sequencing in a study of beta chain features in type 1 diabetes. Averaging roughly 120 mL, one heparinised blood draw was given by each donor. Findings and caveats of the study: Since sequencing was performed on cDNA, cells with high TCR expression could be over-represented.

Only a few counts were recorded for this clone. Its antigen remains unknown. V lost 5 bases and J 3 bases, leaving 11 bases between the germline ends. This CDR3 is built from 14 residues. The germline V gene has CDR1 SGHVS and CDR2 FNYEAQ. The investigators reverse transcribed all of the isolated RNA, so they sequenced expressed TCRB transcripts. Generated by immunoSEQ multiplex PCR, the TCRdb table keeps only in-frame clones and is missing some. This sample carries about 930,000 clones, 15% to 20% of them seen once, and the ten largest clones take about 0.02%. This sequence originates from a woman between 18 and 29 years old in good health. The sequenced sample consisted of naive CD4+ T cells from blood. The V and J genes are TRBV7-6 and TRBJ2-1; no reliable D call. CDR3 in amino acids: CASSPHGNYNEQFF. The CDR3 nucleotides are TGTGCCAGCAGCCCACATGGAAACTACAATGAGCAGTTCTTC.